Described below is a single TCR beta chain sequence and its context. This record comes from a study of blood T cell repertoires in COVID-19. Study-level background: The origin of the acute and convalescent COVID-19 samples was the United States, Italy and Spain.

The Seattle site enrolled patients during active infection and followed them longitudinally. V was shortened by 3 bases and J by 4 bases, with 6 bases between the two germline ends. The CDR3 extends over 12 amino acids. The germline gives CDR1 DFQATT, CDR2 SNEGSKA (reference sequence). In the source study's methods: Reference gene primer amplification gave estimated nucleated cell counts. The method was immunoSEQ multiplex PCR; TCRdb's version includes in-frame clones alone and lacks a portion of them. The DNA was the basis for D and trimming; V, J and clone size are from that table. The data contain 100,000 to 150,000 clones, roughly nine tenths of them singletons.

The receptor was isolated from a woman in her seventies with COVID-19, enrolled during active disease. The chain links TRBV20-1 to TRBJ1-4; D ambiguous. Sequencing input: peripheral blood. The DNA of the CDR3 is TGCAGTGCTAGTGTCAATAATGAAAAACTGTTTTTT. Its translation: CSASVNNEKLFF.